This note documents a single T cell receptor beta chain sequence. Its antigen is currently unknown. Germline V lookup: CDR1 SGHRS, CDR2 YFSETQ. V lost 0 bases, J lost 5 bases, and 11 bases lay in between. This CDR3 is 14 amino acids long. The data derive from a study of shared clonotypes between healthy human individuals. Study-level findings and limits: There were few donors, and this limited the genetic and exposure-history diversity represented.

Some 90 million PBMCs were counted before genomic DNA extraction. Several immunoSEQ plates held equal portions of the genomic DNA taken from each subset. Source study methods: Filtering differed, since immunoSEQ gave only junction sequences and no quality scores. Data came from immunoSEQ multiplex PCR; TCRdb stores just in-frame clones and leaves some out. Clone size and V and J calls were adopted from that table, with D and trimming inferred from the DNA. The sample consists of about 460,000 clones, roughly 80% of them appearing once. V usage is TRBV5-1 and J usage is TRBJ1-1; TRBD1 is a possible D gene (5 bases). Material: PBMCs. This TCR came from a middle-aged woman in good health. Some clones in this sample may be carry-over from other donors' samples. In nucleotides, the CDR3 is TGCGCCAGCAGCTTGGGGGACGGATGGACTGAAGCTTTCTTT. It codes for CASSLGDGWTEAFF.